The next 17 T cell receptor beta chains were all read from a single sample in a study of OX40 agonist ivuxolimab in advanced cancers. Libraries were prepared by immunoSEQ multiplex PCR; TCRdb keeps only in-frame clonotypes and omits some of them. The sample holds some 66,000 clones, around 79% seen once. This sample comprised CD4+ or CD8+ T cells sorted from blood, obtained in a trial of the OX40 agonist ivuxolimab. The origin of the receptors is an adult with an advanced solid tumor such as melanoma, head and neck, liver or kidney cancer.

This chain links TRBV19 with TRBJ1-6, with D unresolved. The CDR3 is made up of 15 amino acids. Germline values: CDR1 LNHDA, CDR2 SQIVND (reference sequence). The V and J ends lost 4 bases and 9 bases respectively, with 16 bases between them. The CDR3 loop is CASSRPGGRVSPLHF. CDR3 DNA: TGTGCCAGTAGTAGGCCGGGAGGGCGGGTTTCACCCCTCCACTTT. Supplemented by reference TRBV19 and TRBJ1-6, the full variable domain reads DGGITQSPKYLFRKEGQNVTLSCEQNLNHDAMYWYRQDPGQGLRLIYYSQIVNDFQKGDIAEGYSVSREKKESFPLTVTSAQKNPTAFYLCASSRPGGRVSPLHFGNGTRLTVT.

This chain joins TRBV19 and TRBJ1-2, with TRBD1 as a possible D gene (5 bases). There are 13 residues in the CDR3. The V and J ends lost 11 bases and 0 bases respectively, with 13 bases between them. Germline V gene data show CDR1 as LNHDA and CDR2 as SQIVND (reference sequence). This CDR3 reads CAGGGYANYGYTF. CDR3 bases: TGTGCCGGCGGGGGGTACGCTAACTATGGCTACACCTTC.

The J gene is TRBJ2-5, the V gene TRBV25-1; D not resolved. Germline V gives CDR1 MGHDK, CDR2 SYGVNS. Trimming left V 1 base short and J 9 bases short, with 12 bases between. This CDR3 contains 13 residues. The chain's CDR3 is CASSELGGGAQYF. DNA for the CDR3: TGTGCCAGCAGTGAATTGGGCGGTGGGGCCCAGTACTTC. The full variable domain, in which reference TRBV25-1 and TRBJ2-5 provide the parts outside the CDR3, is EADIYQTPRYLVIGTGKKITLECSQTMGHDKMYWYQQDPGMELHLIHYSYGVNSTEKGDLSSESTVSRIRTEHFPLTLESARPSHTSQYLCASSELGGGAQYFGPGTRLLVL.

This chain uses TRBV5-4 with TRBJ2-5; TRBD2 matches 13 bases. Trimming cost V 3 bases and J 2 bases; bases outside gene matches: 10. This CDR3 spans 18 amino acids. Germline CDR1 and CDR2: SGHNT and YYREEE (reference sequence). CDR3 DNA sequence: TGTGCCAGCAGCTCCCCGGGACTAGCGGGATCTACTCAAGAGACCCAGTACTTC. Its translation: CASSSPGLAGSTQETQYF.

The rearrangement joins TRBV7-2 to TRBJ2-7, with D possibly being TRBD2 (5 bases). Germline V CDR1 and CDR2: SGHTA, FQGNSA. CDR3 length: 13 residues. Trimming left V 4 bases short and J 4 bases short, with 11 bases between. The CDR3 loop reads CASSYQRSYEQYF. As DNA, the CDR3 is TGTGCCAGCAGCTATCAGCGGAGTTACGAGCAGTACTTC. The whole variable domain, filled in from reference TRBV7-2 and TRBJ2-7, reads GAGVSQSPSNKVTEKGKDVELRCDPISGHTALYWYRQSLGQGLEFLIYFQGNSAPDKSGLPSDRFSAERTGGSVSTLTIQRTQQEDSAVYLCASSYQRSYEQYFGPGTRLTVT.

The chain joins TRBV14 to TRBJ1-1; D is possibly TRBD1 (6 bases). Germline assignment: CDR1 SGHDN and CDR2 FVKESK. The CDR3 sequence is 15 residues long. V lost 4 bases and J 0 bases, leaving 12 bases between the germline ends. For the CDR3, the DNA is TGTGCCAGCAGCCCCCGCAGGGGCATGAACACTGAAGCTTTCTTT. It specifies CASSPRRGMNTEAFF.

The rearrangement links TRBV10-1 to TRBJ2-1, with D perhaps TRBD1 (5 bases). Trimming took off 3 bases at V and 2 bases at J, with 8 bases between the two ends. Germline CDR1 WNHNN, CDR2 SYGVQD (reference sequence). The CDR3 runs 14 residues. CDR3 sequence (DNA): TGCGCCAGCAGTGAAGGGGCGACCTACAATGAGCAGTTCTTC. It specifies CASSEGATYNEQFF.

The chain combines TRBV2 with TRBJ1-5, with D unclear. V was cut by 0 bases and J by 7 bases, with 4 bases left in between. The V gene's germline CDR1 is SNHLY and CDR2 FYNNEI. This CDR3 is 12 amino acids long. CDR3 loop: CASSEAAQPQHF. The CDR3 bases are TGTGCCAGCAGTGAAGCTGCCCAGCCCCAGCATTTT.

CDR3 bases: TGTGCCAGCAGTGTTACCGGGACAGGAGTGACCCAGTACTTC. Amino acids: CASSVTGTGVTQYF. The chain employs TRBV27 and TRBJ2-5, with 8 nucleotides matching TRBD1. The CDR3 covers 14 residues. Per the germline V gene, CDR1 is MNHEY and CDR2 is SMNVEV (reference sequence). J lost 7 bases, V lost 5 bases, and 9 bases had no gene match.

V gene TRBV11-2 combines with J gene TRBJ2-1, with D hard to call. The CDR3 covers 12 residues. Germline values: CDR1 SGHAT, CDR2 FQNNGV. The V end lost 0 bases, the J end lost 15 bases, and 12 bases lay between the germline ends. CDR3 in DNA: TGTGCCAGCAGCTTAGATAGGCTAGGTGGGTTCTTC. Its protein is CASSLDRLGGFF. Based on the CDR3 plus reference TRBV11-2 and TRBJ2-1, the full variable domain is EAGVAQSPRYKIIEKRQSVAFWCNPISGHATLYWYQQILGQGPKLLIQFQNNGVVDDSQLPKDRFSAERLKGVDSTLKIQPAKLEDSAVYLCASSLDRLGGFFGPGTRLTVL.

The chain employs TRBV19 and TRBJ2-5; 10 nucleotides match TRBD2. The V and J ends lost 8 bases and 2 bases, in that order; junction bases with no gene match: 14. CDR1 is LNHDA and CDR2 is SQIVND in the germline V gene (reference sequence). The CDR3 length is 17 residues. In DNA, the CDR3 is TGTGCCAGTTCGGACAGAAAACTAGCGGGGAGGCAAGAGACCCAGTACTTC. This sequence encodes CASSDRKLAGRQETQYF.

The chain joins TRBV2 to TRBJ1-1; unclear D gene. Trimming shortened V by 4 bases and J by 1 base, and 7 bases separated the two germline ends. The length of the CDR3 is 13 residues. Germline V CDR1 and CDR2: SNHLY, FYNNEI. This CDR3 reads CASSAGENTEAFF. CDR3 sequence (DNA): TGTGCCAGCAGTGCAGGTGAGAACACTGAAGCTTTCTTT.

J is TRBJ2-5 and V is TRBV6-4, with D possibly being TRBD2 (6 bases). V lost 5 bases and J lost 7, with 17 bases in between. Germline CDR1 is MRHNA and CDR2 is SNTAGT. There are 14 residues in the CDR3. CDR3 residues: CASSPGGGGSTQYF. The CDR3 DNA sequence: TGTGCCAGCAGTCCCGGCGGTGGGGGGTCGACCCAGTACTTC.

This clone turned up a few times. V gene TRBV28 combines with J gene TRBJ2-5; 9 nucleotides align to TRBD2. The V and J ends lost 8 bases and 5 bases, in that order; junction bases with no gene match: 9. This CDR3 spans 14 amino acids. Per the germline V gene, CDR1 is MDHEN and CDR2 is SYDVKM. The CDR3 region has the DNA TGTGCCAGCGGGCTAGCGGGGTTTGTGGAGACCCAGTACTTC. Amino acids: CASGLAGFVETQYF.

The chain has TRBV30 and TRBJ2-7; 7 bases are shared with TRBD1. In germline, CDR1 is GTSNPN, CDR2 SVGIG (reference sequence). The CDR3 totals 13 residues. Unmatched junction bases numbered 3, after V lost 2 bases and J lost 2 bases. CDR3 residues: CAWSPGQPYEQYF. DNA for the CDR3: TGTGCCTGGAGTCCGGGACAGCCCTACGAGCAGTACTTC. The full variable domain, in which reference TRBV30 and TRBJ2-7 provide the parts outside the CDR3, is SQTIHQWPATLVQPVGSPLSLECTVEGTSNPNLYWYRQAAGRGLQLLFYSVGIGQISSEVPQNLSASRPQDRQFILSSKKLLLSDSGFYLCAWSPGQPYEQYFGPGTRLTVT.

V usage is TRBV7-9 and J usage is TRBJ2-3; 12 positions match TRBD2. The germline V gene has CDR1 SEHNR and CDR2 FQNEAQ (reference sequence). This CDR3 contains 16 residues. V lost 1 base and J lost 4; bases outside the gene matches: 3. CDR3 nucleotide sequence: TGTGCCAGCAGCTTAGGACTAGCGGGAGCTGCAGATACGCAGTATTTT. Residues: CASSLGLAGAADTQYF.

This clone occurred once. The V gene is TRBV28, the J gene TRBJ1-2; D is ambiguous. The V gene's germline CDR1 is MDHEN and CDR2 SYDVKM. V lost 7 bases and J 6 bases, leaving 9 bases between the germline ends. The CDR3 extends over 11 amino acids. Here the CDR3 reads CASKVWDGYTF. The DNA of the CDR3 is TGTGCCAGCAAGGTTTGGGATGGCTACACCTTC.